This T cell receptor (beta chain) is drawn from a study of cytomegalovirus exposure and HLA in healthy donors. In the study overall: A preliminary data release comprised 80 million or so unique TCRs obtained from HLA-typed donors.

A remark on this clone: Its antigen remains unidentified.

V lost 5 bases to trimming and J lost 2 bases; unmatched junction nucleotides: 6. The CDR3 consists of 16 residues. Germline V gene lookup returns CDR1 SEHNR and CDR2 FQNEAQ (reference sequence). The study, taken as a whole, reports: Sequencing likely produced, as an artifact, a cluster of highly shared sequence variants. Accounts indicate the classifier identified cytomegalovirus status with strong specificity and sensitivity. Several of the most significant clusters appeared linked to common viral pathogens, based on a later analysis.

The PCR used 60 Vbeta and 13 Jbeta primers. TCRdb keeps only in-frame clones here, not all; method: immunoSEQ multiplex PCR. The sample comprises around 200,000 clones, approximately 88% of which are singletons, and roughly 2.6% rests with the top ten. The chain employs TRBV7-9 and TRBJ2-3; 11 bases line up with TRBD2. The sequencing sample was made of PBMCs. The TCR comes from a woman aged 45-60 years in good health and CMV-seropositive. The chain's CDR3 is CASSLRLAGFTDTQYF. DNA for the CDR3: TGTGCCAGCAGCCTGAGACTAGCGGGGTTCACAGATACGCAGTATTTT. Based on the CDR3 plus reference TRBV7-9 and TRBJ2-3, the full variable domain is DTGVSQNPRHKITKRGQNVTFRCDPISEHNRLYWYRQTLGQGPEFLTYFQNEAQLEKSRLLSDRFSAERPKGSFSTLEIQRTEQGDSAMYLCASSLRLAGFTDTQYFGPGTRLTVL.